The 15 T cell receptor beta chains presented below share a single source sample, sequenced in a study of CD8+CD57+ T cells in acquired aplastic anemia. Previously, flow cytometry had revealed CD8+CD57+ cell expansion in the patients chosen for sequencing. Genomic DNA acted as the template from which TCR beta VDJ combination and CDR3 sequence profiling were carried out. TCRdb processed the reads anew with MiXCR; each CDR3 protein has one entry. The table has approximately 300,000 distinct CDR3 sequences, 45% to 65% seen once. Sequencing input: sorted CD4+, CD8+, or CD8+CD57+ T cells (not recorded which) from PBMCs. All receptors come from a human donor with aplastic anemia.

This chain uses TRBV10-1 with TRBJ2-2; a possible D gene is TRBD2 (5 bases). Germline CDR1 reads WNHNN; CDR2 reads SYGVQD (reference sequence). Trimming pared 8 bases from V and 2 bases from J, leaving 12 bases between. The CDR3 runs 14 residues. DNA for the CDR3: TGCGCCAGCCTTCGGGATCTCAACACCGGGGAGCTGTTTTTT. Translating it yields CASLRDLNTGELFF.

This clonotype was observed many times. V is TRBV7-9 and J is TRBJ1-1, with D possibly being TRBD1 (6 bases). The CDR3 sequence is 12 residues long. CDR1 is SEHNR and CDR2 is FQNEAQ in the germline V gene (reference sequence). Trimming removed 7 bases from V and 3 bases from J, with 9 bases in between. The CDR3 nucleotides read TGTGCCAGCAACAGGGCCGACACTGAAGCTTTCTTT. Its protein product is CASNRADTEAFF.

The chain combines TRBV2 with TRBJ1-1, with 8 bases matching TRBD1. The CDR3 runs to 16 residues. With 2 bases clipped from V and 3 bases from J, the junction kept 8 bases outside the gene matches. Germline assignment: CDR1 SNHLY and CDR2 FYNNEI. CDR3 in amino acids: CASSELGRGRDTEAFF. The CDR3 coding sequence is TGTGCCAGCAGTGAATTGGGCAGGGGGCGCGACACTGAAGCTTTCTTT.

The table lists this clonotype with many counts. This sequence joins TRBV30 and TRBJ1-6; 10 positions match TRBD1. Trimming took 0 bases from V and 10 from J; bases not matched to a gene: 9. The CDR3 is made up of 16 amino acids. Germline V lookup: CDR1 GTSNPN, CDR2 SVGIG (reference sequence). The CDR3 spells CAWSVLGTGEGSPLHF. The CDR3 region has the DNA TGTGCCTGGAGTGTATTAGGGACAGGGGAGGGCTCACCCCTCCACTTT.

DNA of the CDR3: TGCAGTGCGCCGACAGGGTTCCGGGAGACCCAGTACTTC. This sequence encodes CSAPTGFRETQYF. This chain uses TRBV20-1 with TRBJ2-5; 7 bases match TRBD1. The V segment lost 6 bases and the J segment 5 bases; nucleotides outside the gene matches: 9. Germline CDR1 is DFQATT and CDR2 is SNEGSKA (reference sequence). This CDR3 has 13 residues.

V is TRBV2 and J is TRBJ2-1; 10 nucleotides agree with TRBD1. CDR1 and CDR2 (germline): SNHLY, FYNNEI. V shed 7 bases, J shed 9 bases, and the junction held 6 bases outside the gene matches. The CDR3 runs 13 residues. The CDR3 reads CASKGQGMSEQFF. As DNA, the CDR3 is TGTGCCAGCAAGGGACAGGGGATGAGTGAGCAGTTCTTC.

This clonotype was detected ten times or more. The V call is TRBV9, the J call TRBJ1-1; D is perhaps TRBD1 (6 bases). The germline V gene has CDR1 SGDLS and CDR2 YYNGEE. The V end was cut by 0 bases, the J end by 1 base, with 28 bases between. The CDR3 spans 21 residues. The CDR3 is CASSVGGSWWGGGDGNTEAFF. The CDR3 nucleotides are TGTGCCAGCAGCGTAGGAGGATCCTGGTGGGGGGGCGGGGATGGGAACACTGAAGCTTTCTTT.

The rearrangement links TRBV7-3 to TRBJ1-6; perhaps TRBD1 as D (5 bases). Between the trimmed V and J ends, which lost 4 bases and 7 bases, there was a span of 14 bases. The CDR3 length is 15 residues. Germline lookup yields CDR1 SGHTA and CDR2 FQGTGA. DNA for the CDR3: TGTGCCAGCAGCTCGACCGGGACGGGAAATTCACCCCTCCACTTT. As protein: CASSSTGTGNSPLHF.

The chain combines TRBV10-3 with TRBJ2-3; 8 bases align to TRBD2. Germline loops: CDR1 ENHRY, CDR2 SYGVKD. V trimming: 6 bases; J trimming: 2 bases; junction bases outside the gene matches: 10. This CDR3 has 16 amino acids. Here the CDR3 reads CAIRAGLAGSTDTQYF. CDR3 bases: TGTGCCATCAGAGCGGGATTAGCGGGGTCCACAGATACGCAGTATTTT.

The gene calls are TRBV19 and TRBJ2-1, with D possibly being TRBD2 (6 bases). V gave up 5 bases and J gave up 0 bases, with 11 bases separating them. Germline V CDR1 and CDR2: LNHDA, SQIVND (reference sequence). This CDR3 contains 15 residues. The CDR3 here is CASSSMGGSYNEQFF. CDR3 DNA sequence: TGTGCCAGTAGTTCTATGGGGGGCTCCTACAATGAGCAGTTCTTC.

The chain links TRBV7-2 to TRBJ2-7; 10 nucleotides agree with TRBD2. V lost 2 bases to trimming and J lost 5 bases; unmatched junction nucleotides: 6. This CDR3 comprises 15 residues. The germline gives CDR1 SGHTA, CDR2 FQGNSA. CDR3 nucleotides: TGTGCCAGCAGCTTACTTAGCGGGGGGATCAACGAGCAGTACTTC. Encoded protein: CASSLLSGGINEQYF.

This sequence joins TRBV12-3 or TRBV12-4 and TRBJ2-5; perhaps TRBD2 as D (6 bases). Trimming took 6 bases from V and 9 from J, leaving 14 bases between them. This CDR3 has 12 amino acids. CDR3 protein: CASRPAGGPQYF. CDR3 in DNA: TGTGCCAGCAGGCCAGCCGGAGGGCCCCAGTACTTC.

This clonotype was found a few times. V and J are TRBV10-3 and TRBJ2-3; D is undetermined. Germline lookup yields CDR1 ENHRY and CDR2 SYGVKD. Deletions cut 0 bases from V and 1 base from J, with 2 bases between. This CDR3 spans 13 amino acids. The CDR3 sequence: CAISESGTDTQYF. The CDR3 DNA reads TGTGCCATCAGTGAGTCCGGCACAGATACGCAGTATTTT.

The chain employs TRBV7-8 and TRBJ2-7, with 7 bases aligning to TRBD1. The J call may be wrong; the DNA end is better matched by TRBJ2-1. The germline V gene has CDR1 SGHVS and CDR2 FQNEAQ. There are 14 residues in the CDR3. The CDR3 nucleotides read TGTGCCAGCAGCTCCGGGACAGCTGCCTACGAGCAGTTCTTC. It encodes CASSSGTAAYEQFF.

Regarding this clonotype: Germline and junction disagree at one end, which may indicate a read error. The rearrangement joins TRBV25-1 to TRBJ2-2; 10 bases are shared with TRBD1. The length of the CDR3 is 15 residues. From germline, CDR1 is MGHDK and CDR2 SYGVNS. The CDR3 DNA sequence: TGTGCCAGCAGTGAGGGACAGGGGCGACACCGGGGAGCTGTTTTT. It translates to CASSEGQGRHRGAVF.